Below, one T cell receptor (beta chain) is given with its context. What it binds is not known. Sequenced by immunoSEQ multiplex PCR; TCRdb stores in-frame clones only, minus some. The sample lists about 120,000 clones, around 87% seen once, with roughly 3.6% in the top ten. This specimen comes from a study of T cell responses to AZD1222 COVID-19 vaccine. Study-level points and caveats: In the spike-specific TCR repertoire, nearly half reportedly target unmutated variant regions. Just 5 or 6 AZD1222 recipients tested seropositive at baseline. Across the whole spike, CD4 TCRs peaked at regions 160-218 and 743-854.

V was trimmed by 2 bases and J by 2 bases, leaving 10 bases between them. This CDR3 comprises 15 residues. Germline V gene sequence: CDR1 MNHEY, CDR2 SVGEGT. V gene TRBV6-2 or TRBV6-3 combines with J gene TRBJ2-4; D unresolved. The TCR originated in an adult in good health. The starting material was peripheral blood, obtained on day 0 of AZD1222 vaccination. For the CDR3, the DNA is TGTGCCAGCAGTTACGACGGGTTAACCAAAAACATTCAGTACTTC. Translated, it gives CASSYDGLTKNIQYF.